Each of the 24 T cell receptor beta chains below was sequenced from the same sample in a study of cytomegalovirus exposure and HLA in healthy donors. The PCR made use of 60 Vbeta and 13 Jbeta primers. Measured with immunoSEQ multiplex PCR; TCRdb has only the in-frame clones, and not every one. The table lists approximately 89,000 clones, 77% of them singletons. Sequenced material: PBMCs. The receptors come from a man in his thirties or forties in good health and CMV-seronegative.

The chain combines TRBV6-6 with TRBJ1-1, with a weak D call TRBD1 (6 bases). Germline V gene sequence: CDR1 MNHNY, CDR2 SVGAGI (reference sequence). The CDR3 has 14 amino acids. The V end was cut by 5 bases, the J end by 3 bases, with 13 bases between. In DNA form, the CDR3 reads TGTGCCAGCAGTCACCAGGGGTGGGACACTGAAGCTTTCTTT. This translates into CASSHQGWDTEAFF.

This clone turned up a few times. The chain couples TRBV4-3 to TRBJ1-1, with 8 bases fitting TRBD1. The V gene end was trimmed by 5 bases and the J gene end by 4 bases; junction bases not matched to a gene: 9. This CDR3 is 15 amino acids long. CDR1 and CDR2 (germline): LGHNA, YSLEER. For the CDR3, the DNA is TGCGCCAGCAGCGGATTCGGACAGGGCGGCACTGAAGCTTTCTTT. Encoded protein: CASSGFGQGGTEAFF.

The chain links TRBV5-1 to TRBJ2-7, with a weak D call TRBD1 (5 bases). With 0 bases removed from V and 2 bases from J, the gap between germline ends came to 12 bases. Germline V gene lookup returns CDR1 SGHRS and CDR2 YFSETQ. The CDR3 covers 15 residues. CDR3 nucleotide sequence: TGCGCCAGCAGCTTGGGGACACCGCAAGCCTACGAGCAGTACTTC. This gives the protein CASSLGTPQAYEQYF.

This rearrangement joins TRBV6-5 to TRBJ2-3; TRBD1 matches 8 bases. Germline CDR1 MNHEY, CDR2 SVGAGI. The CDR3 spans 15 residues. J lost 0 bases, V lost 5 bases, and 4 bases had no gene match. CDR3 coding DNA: TGTGCCAGCAGTCTAACAGGGGGAAGCACAGATACGCAGTATTTT. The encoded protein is CASSLTGGSTDTQYF.

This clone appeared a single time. CDR3 loop: CASGLGGDQPQHF. The CDR3 DNA follows: TGTGCCAGCGGCCTAGGGGGCGATCAGCCCCAGCATTTT. V usage is TRBV9 and J usage is TRBJ1-5, with TRBD1 matching over 7 bases. Germline-derived CDR1 and CDR2 are SGDLS and YYNGEE. CDR3 length: 13 amino acids. Trimming took 7 bases from V and 5 from J; bases not matched to a gene: 6.

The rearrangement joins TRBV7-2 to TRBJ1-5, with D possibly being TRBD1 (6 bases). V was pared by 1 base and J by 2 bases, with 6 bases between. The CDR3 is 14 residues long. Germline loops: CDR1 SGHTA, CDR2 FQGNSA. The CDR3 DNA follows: TGTGCCAGCAGCTTAGGGGGGCGCAATCAGCCCCAGCATTTT. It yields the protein CASSLGGRNQPQHF.

In DNA, the CDR3 is TGTGCCAGCAGCTTTGGGCGCAGTGTTCGGTACGAGCAGTACTTC. It specifies CASSFGRSVRYEQYF. The chain links TRBV5-6 to TRBJ2-7; D is ambiguous. The CDR3 loop spans 15 amino acids. Germline V lookup: CDR1 SGHDT, CDR2 YYEEEE. Trimming left V 2 bases short and J 4 bases short, with 16 bases between.

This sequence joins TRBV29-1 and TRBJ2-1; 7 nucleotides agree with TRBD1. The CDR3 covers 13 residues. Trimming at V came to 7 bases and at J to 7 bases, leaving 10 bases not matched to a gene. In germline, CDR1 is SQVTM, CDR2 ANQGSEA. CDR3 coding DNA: TGCAGCGCTTACGAGGGACAGCTGAATGAGCAGTTCTTC. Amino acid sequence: CSAYEGQLNEQFF.

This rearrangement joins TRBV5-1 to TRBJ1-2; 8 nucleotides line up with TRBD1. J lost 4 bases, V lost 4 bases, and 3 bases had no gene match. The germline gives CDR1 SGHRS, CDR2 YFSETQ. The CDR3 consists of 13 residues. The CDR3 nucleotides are TGCGCCAGCAGCCCTGGACAGGGCTATGGCTACACCTTC. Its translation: CASSPGQGYGYTF.

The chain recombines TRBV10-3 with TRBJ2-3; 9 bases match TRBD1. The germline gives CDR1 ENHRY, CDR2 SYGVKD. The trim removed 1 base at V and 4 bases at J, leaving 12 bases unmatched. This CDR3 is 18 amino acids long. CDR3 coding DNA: TGTGCCATCAGTGAGTTATCCGGGACAGGGACGGTTTCAGATACGCAGTATTTT. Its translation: CAISELSGTGTVSDTQYF.

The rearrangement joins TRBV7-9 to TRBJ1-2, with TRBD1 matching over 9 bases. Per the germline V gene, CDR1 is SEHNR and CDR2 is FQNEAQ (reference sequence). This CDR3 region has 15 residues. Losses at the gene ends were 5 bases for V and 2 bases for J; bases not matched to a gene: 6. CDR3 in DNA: TGTGCCAGCAGCAACAACAGGGGGCCCAACTATGGCTACACCTTC. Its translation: CASSNNRGPNYGYTF.

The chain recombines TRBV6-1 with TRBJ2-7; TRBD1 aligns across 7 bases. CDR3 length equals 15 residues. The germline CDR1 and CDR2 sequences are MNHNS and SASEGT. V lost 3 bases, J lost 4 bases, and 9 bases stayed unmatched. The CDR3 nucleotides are TGTGCCAGCAGTGACCCCACAGGGGCCAGGTACGAGCAGTACTTC. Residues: CASSDPTGARYEQYF.

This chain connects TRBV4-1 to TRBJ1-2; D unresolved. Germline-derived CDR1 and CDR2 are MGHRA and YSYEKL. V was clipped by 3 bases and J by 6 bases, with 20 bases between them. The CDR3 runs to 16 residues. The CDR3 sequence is CASSHDVYWSNDGYTF. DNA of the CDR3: TGCGCCAGCAGCCATGATGTATACTGGAGTAATGATGGCTACACCTTC.

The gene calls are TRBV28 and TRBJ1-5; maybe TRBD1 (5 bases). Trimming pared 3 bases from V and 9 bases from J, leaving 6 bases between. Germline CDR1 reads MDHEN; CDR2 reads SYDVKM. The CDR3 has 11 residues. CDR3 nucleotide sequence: TGTGCCAGCAGTTTTAGGGGGCCCCAGCATTTT. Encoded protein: CASSFRGPQHF.

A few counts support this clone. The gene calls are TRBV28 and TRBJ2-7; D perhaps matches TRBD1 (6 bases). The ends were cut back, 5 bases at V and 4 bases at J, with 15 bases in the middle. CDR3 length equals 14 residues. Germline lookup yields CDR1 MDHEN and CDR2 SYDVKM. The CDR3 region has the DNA TGTGCCAGCAGTCTAAACAACAGGGTTTACGAGCAGTACTTC. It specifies CASSLNNRVYEQYF. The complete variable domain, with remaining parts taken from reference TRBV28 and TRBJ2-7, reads DVKVTQSSRYLVKRTGEKVFLECVQDMDHENMFWYRQDPGLGLRLIYFSYDVKMKEKGDIPEGYSVSREKKERFSLILESASTNQTSMYLCASSLNNRVYEQYFGPGTRLTVT.

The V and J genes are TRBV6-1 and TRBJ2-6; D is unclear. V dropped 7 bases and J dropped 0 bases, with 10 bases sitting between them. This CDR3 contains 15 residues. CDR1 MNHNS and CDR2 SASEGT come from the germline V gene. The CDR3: CASNPQNSGANVLTF. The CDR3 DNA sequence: TGTGCCAGCAACCCGCAGAACTCTGGGGCCAACGTCCTGACTTTC.

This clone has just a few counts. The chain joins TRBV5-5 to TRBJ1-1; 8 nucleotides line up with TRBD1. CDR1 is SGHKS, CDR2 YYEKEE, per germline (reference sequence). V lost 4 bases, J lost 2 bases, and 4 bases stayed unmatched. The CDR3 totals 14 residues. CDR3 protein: CASSAGTGNTEAFF. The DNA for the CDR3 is TGTGCCAGCAGCGCCGGGACAGGTAACACTGAAGCTTTCTTT.

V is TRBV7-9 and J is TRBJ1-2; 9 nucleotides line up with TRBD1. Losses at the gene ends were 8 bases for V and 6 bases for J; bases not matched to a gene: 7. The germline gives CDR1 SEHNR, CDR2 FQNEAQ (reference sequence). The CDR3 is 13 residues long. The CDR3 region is CASGTGGRHGYTF. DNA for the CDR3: TGTGCCAGCGGAACAGGGGGCAGACATGGCTACACCTTC. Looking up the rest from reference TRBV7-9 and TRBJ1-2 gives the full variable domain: DTGVSQNPRHKITKRGQNVTFRCDPISEHNRLYWYRQTLGQGPEFLTYFQNEAQLEKSRLLSDRFSAERPKGSFSTLEIQRTEQGDSAMYLCASGTGGRHGYTFGSGTRLTVV.

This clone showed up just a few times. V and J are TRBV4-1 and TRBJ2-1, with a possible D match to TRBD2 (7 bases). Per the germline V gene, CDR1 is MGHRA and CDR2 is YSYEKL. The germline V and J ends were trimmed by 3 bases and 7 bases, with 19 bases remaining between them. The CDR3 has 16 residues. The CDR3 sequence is CASSQDERGARNEQFF. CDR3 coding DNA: TGCGCCAGCAGCCAGGACGAACGGGGGGCTAGAAATGAGCAGTTCTTC.

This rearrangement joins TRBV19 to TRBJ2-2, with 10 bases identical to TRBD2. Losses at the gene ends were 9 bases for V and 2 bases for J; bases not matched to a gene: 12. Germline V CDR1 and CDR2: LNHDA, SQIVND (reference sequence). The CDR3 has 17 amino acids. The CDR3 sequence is CASAAGGPHLNTGELFF. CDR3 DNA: TGTGCCAGCGCAGCGGGAGGGCCTCACCTAAACACCGGGGAGCTGTTTTTT.

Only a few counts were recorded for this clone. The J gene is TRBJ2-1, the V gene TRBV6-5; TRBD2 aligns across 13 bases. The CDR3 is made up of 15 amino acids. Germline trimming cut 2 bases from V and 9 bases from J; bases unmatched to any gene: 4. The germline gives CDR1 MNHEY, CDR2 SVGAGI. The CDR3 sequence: CASSYDTSGRGEQFF. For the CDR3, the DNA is TGTGCCAGCAGTTACGATACTAGCGGGAGGGGTGAGCAGTTCTTC.

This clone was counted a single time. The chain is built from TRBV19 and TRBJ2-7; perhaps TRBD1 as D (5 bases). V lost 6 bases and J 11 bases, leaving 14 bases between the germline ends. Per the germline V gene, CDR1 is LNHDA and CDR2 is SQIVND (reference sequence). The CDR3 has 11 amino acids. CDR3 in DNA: TGTGCCAGTAGGATCGGACAAGAAGAGTACTTC. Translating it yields CASRIGQEEYF.

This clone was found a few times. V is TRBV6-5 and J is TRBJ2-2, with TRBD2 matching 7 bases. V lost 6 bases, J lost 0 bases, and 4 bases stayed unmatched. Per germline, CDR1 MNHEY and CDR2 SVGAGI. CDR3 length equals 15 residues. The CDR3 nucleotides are TGTGCCAGCAGCCGCGGGAGCACGAACACCGGGGAGCTGTTTTTT. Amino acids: CASSRGSTNTGELFF.

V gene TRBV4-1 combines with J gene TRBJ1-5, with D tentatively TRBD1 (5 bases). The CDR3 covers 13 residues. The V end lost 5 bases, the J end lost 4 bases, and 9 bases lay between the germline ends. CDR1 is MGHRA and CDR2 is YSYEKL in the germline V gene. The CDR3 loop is CASSGQFNQPQHF. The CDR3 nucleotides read TGCGCCAGCAGCGGACAATTTAATCAGCCCCAGCATTTT.